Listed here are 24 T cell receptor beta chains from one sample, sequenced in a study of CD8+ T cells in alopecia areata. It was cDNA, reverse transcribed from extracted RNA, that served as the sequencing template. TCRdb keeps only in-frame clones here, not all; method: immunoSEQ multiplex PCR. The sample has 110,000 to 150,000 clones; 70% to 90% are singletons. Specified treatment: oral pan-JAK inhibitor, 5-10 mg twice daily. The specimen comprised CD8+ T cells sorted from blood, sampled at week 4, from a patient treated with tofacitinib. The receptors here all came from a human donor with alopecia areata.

CDR3 nucleotide sequence: TGTGCCAGCAGCTTATGGGTGAACACTGAAGCTTTCTTT. Encoded protein: CASSLWVNTEAFF. The chain recombines TRBV7-3 with TRBJ1-1, with unresolved D. The germline V gene encodes CDR1 SGHTA and CDR2 FQGTGA. The V and J ends lost 2 bases and 0 bases respectively, with 4 bases between them. CDR3 length: 13 residues.

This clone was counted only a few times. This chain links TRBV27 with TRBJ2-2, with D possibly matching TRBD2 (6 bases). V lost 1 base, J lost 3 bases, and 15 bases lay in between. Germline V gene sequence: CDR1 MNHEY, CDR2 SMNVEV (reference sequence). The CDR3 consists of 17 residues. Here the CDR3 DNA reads TGTGCCAGCAGTTTATTGGTCGGGGGTTATTACACCGGGGAGCTGTTTTTT. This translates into CASSLLVGGYYTGELFF.

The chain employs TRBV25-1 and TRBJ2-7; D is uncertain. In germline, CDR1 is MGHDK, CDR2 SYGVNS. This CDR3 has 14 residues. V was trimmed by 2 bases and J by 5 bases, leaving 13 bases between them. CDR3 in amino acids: CASSEPLGPHEQYF. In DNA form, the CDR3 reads TGTGCCAGCAGTGAACCCCTCGGACCGCACGAGCAGTACTTC.

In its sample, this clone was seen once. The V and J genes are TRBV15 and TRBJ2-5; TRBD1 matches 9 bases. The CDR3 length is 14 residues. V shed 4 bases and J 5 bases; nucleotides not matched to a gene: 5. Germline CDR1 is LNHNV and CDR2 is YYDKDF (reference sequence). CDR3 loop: CATSMTGGGETQYF. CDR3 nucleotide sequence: TGTGCCACCAGCATGACAGGGGGAGGGGAGACCCAGTACTTC.

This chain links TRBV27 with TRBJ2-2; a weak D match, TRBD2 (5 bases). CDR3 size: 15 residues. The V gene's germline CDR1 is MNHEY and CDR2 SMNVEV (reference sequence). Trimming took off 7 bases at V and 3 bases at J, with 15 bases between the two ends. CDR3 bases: TGTGCCAGCACATCTAACGGAGGATACACCGGGGAGCTGTTTTTT. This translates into CASTSNGGYTGELFF.

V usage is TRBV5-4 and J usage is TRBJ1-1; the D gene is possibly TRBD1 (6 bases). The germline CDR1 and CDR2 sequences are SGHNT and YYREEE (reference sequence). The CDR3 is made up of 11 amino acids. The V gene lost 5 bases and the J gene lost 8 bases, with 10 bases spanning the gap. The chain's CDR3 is CASRQDSEAFF. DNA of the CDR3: TGTGCCAGCAGACAGGACAGCGAAGCTTTCTTT.

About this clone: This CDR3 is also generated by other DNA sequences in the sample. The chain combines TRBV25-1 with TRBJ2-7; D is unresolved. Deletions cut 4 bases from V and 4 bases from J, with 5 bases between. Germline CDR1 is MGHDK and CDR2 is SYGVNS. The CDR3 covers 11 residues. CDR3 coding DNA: TGTGCCAGCAGTGGGGGTTACGAGCAGTACTTC. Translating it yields CASSGGYEQYF.

This chain's CDR3 is CASSLEGTKLYEQYF. The DNA of the CDR3 is TGCGCCAGCAGCTTGGAAGGGACCAAACTTTACGAGCAGTACTTC. The chain links TRBV5-1 to TRBJ2-7; the D call may be TRBD1 or TRBD2 (5 bases each). CDR1 is SGHRS, CDR2 YFSETQ, per germline. V was trimmed by 0 bases and J by 4 bases, leaving 14 bases between them. The CDR3 consists of 15 residues.

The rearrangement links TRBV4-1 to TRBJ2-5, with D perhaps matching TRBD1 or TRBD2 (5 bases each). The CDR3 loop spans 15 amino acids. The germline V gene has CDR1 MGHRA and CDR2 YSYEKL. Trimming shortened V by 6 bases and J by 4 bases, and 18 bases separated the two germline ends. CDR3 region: CASSQRQGSGETQYF. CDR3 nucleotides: TGCGCCAGCAGTCAACGCCAGGGAAGCGGAGAGACCCAGTACTTC.

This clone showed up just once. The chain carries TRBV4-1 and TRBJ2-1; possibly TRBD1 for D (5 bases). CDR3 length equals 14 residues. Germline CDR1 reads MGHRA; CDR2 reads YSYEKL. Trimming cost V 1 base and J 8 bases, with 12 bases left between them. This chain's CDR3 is CASSQGGSDYEQFF. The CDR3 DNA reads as TGCGCCAGCAGCCAAGGGGGCAGCGACTATGAGCAGTTCTTC.

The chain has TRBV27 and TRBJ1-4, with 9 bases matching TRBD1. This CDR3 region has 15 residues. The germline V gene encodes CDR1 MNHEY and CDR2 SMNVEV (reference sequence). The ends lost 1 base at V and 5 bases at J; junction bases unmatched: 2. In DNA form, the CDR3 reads TGTGCCAGCAGTTTATTCGGGACAGGGAATGAAAAACTGTTTTTT. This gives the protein CASSLFGTGNEKLFF.

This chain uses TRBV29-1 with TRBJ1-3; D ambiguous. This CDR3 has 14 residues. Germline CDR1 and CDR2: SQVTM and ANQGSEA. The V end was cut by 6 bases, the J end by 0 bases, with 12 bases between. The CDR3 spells CSVEQDISGNTIYF. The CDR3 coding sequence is TGCAGCGTAGAGCAGGATATCTCTGGAAACACCATATATTTT.

In DNA, the CDR3 is TGTGCCAGCAGCCCGGGTCCTGCGCAGCATACGCAGTATTTT. Its translation: CASSPGPAQHTQYF. The J gene is TRBJ2-3, the V gene TRBV5-4; no clear D. The germline CDR1 and CDR2 sequences are SGHNT and YYREEE (reference sequence). V lost 4 bases and J lost 7, with 16 bases in between. The CDR3 loop spans 14 amino acids.

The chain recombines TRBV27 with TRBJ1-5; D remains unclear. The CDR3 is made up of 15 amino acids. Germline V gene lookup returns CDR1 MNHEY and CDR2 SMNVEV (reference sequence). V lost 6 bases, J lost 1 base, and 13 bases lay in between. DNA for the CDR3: TGTGCCAGCAGAGAAACCGGGGTCAGCAATCAGCCCCAGCATTTT. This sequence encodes CASRETGVSNQPQHF.

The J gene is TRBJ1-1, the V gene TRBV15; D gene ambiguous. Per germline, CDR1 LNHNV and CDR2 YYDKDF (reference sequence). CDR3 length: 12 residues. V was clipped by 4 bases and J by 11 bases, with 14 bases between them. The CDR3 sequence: CATSMDRRAAFF. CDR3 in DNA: TGTGCCACCAGCATGGATCGGAGAGCGGCTTTCTTT.

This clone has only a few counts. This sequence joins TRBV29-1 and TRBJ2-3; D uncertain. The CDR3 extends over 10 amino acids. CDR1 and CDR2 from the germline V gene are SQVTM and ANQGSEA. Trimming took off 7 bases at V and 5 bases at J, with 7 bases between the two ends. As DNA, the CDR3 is TGCAGCGCCCACGGAGATACGCAGTATTTT. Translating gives CSAHGDTQYF.

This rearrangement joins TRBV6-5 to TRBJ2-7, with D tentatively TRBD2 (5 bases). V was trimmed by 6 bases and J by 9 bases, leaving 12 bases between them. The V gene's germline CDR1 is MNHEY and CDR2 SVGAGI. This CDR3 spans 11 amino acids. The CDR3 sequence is CASSPGGMQYF. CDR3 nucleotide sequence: TGTGCCAGCAGCCCCGGAGGAATGCAGTACTTC.

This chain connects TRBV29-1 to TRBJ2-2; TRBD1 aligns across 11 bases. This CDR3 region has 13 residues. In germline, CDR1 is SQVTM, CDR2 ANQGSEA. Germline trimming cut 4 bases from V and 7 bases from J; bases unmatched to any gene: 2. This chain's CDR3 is CSVGGTGGGELFF. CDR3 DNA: TGCAGCGTTGGCGGGACAGGGGGCGGGGAGCTGTTTTTT.

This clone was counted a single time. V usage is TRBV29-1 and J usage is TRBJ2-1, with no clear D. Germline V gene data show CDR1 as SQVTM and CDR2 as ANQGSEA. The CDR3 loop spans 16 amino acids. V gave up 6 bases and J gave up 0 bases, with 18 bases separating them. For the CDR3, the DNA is TGCAGCGTCGAACCTAAACAGCGAAACTCCTACAATGAGCAGTTCTTC. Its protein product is CSVEPKQRNSYNEQFF.

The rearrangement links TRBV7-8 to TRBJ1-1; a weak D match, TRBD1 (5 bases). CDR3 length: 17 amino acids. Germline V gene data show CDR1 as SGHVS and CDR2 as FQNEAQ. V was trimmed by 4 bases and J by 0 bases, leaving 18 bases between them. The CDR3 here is CASSSFGAGYMNTEAFF. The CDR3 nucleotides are TGTGCCAGCAGCTCTTTTGGTGCAGGGTACATGAACACTGAAGCTTTCTTT.

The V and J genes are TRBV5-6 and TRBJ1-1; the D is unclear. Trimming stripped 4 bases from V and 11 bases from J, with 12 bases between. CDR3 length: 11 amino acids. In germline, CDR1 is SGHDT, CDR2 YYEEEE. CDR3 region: CASSIGSTAFF. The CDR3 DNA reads TGTGCCAGCAGCATCGGATCTACCGCTTTCTTT.

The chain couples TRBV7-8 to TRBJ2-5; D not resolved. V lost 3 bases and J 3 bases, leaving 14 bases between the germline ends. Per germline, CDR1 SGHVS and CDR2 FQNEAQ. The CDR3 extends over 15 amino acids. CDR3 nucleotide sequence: TGTGCCAGCAGCTTCCTAGGGCACTCCGAAGAGACCCAGTACTTC. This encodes CASSFLGHSEETQYF. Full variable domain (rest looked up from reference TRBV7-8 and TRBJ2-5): GAGVSQSPRYKVAKRGQDVALRCDPISGHVSLFWYQQALGQGPEFLTYFQNEAQLDKSGLPSDRFFAERPEGSVSTLKIQRTQQEDSAVYLCASSFLGHSEETQYFGPGTRLLVL.

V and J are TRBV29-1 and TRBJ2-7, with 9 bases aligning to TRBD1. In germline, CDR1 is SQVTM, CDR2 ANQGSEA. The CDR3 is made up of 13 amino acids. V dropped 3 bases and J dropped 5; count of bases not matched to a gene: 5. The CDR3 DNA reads TGCAGCGTTGAGTGGGACAGGGACCACGAGCAGTACTTC. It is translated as CSVEWDRDHEQYF.

The CDR3 loop reads CASSLDRANLYGYTF. In DNA form, the CDR3 reads TGTGCCAGCAGTCTCGACAGGGCGAATCTTTATGGCTACACCTTC. V usage is TRBV27 and J usage is TRBJ1-2; 7 positions agree with TRBD1. CDR1 is MNHEY and CDR2 is SMNVEV in the germline V gene (reference sequence). The V gene end was trimmed by 5 bases and the J gene end by 5 bases; junction bases not matched to a gene: 11. The length of the CDR3 is 15 residues.